This T cell receptor (beta chain) was captured by sequencing in a study of T cell changes during pregnancy in multiple sclerosis (dated by TCRdb to between 2017 and 2020). Study-wide context: Changes in the T cell repertoire over the course of pregnancy were examined in this study in women with multiple sclerosis.

As regards this clone: It has no known antigen specificity. No qualities accompany the bases; no much larger clone lies one base away.

Counted from cysteine to phenylalanine, this CDR3 has 15 amino acids. Only the CDR3 DNA is retained, 45 bases long and in frame from the first base. Relative to germline, V is 4 bases shorter and J is 1 base shorter, with 14 bases between their ends. Library preparation was by the immunoSEQ multiplex PCR assay. TCRdb mirrors the immuneACCESS table, restricted to in-frame sequences. Some clones are absent from its copies; in checked studies, under half trace to an unresolved V gene, and the reason for the others is unknown. The sample table holds approximately 79,000 clones, of which 90% to 95% were seen once. The ten biggest clones cover about 0.22% of the sample.

The chain employs TRBV23-1 and TRBJ2-7; TRBD2 is a weak D gene call, 6 bases matching. TRBV23-1 is flagged as an ORF with uncertain function. Material: CD4+ T cells from peripheral blood mononuclear cells, obtained before pregnancy. This clonotype was obtained from a female donor with multiple sclerosis, enrolled in a pregnancy study. The CDR3 region has the sequence CASSPPGLKSYEQYF. In nucleotides, the sequence is TGCGCCAGCAGTCCCCCGGGACTGAAGTCCTACGAGCAGTACTTC.